This TCR beta chain was identified during a study of identical twins. Only healthy Caucasians were included as donors. Unique molecular identifiers were in the cDNA, with template-switch universal primer binding. MiXCR, applied by TCRdb to the 5' RACE reads, yields one record per CDR3 protein. The top ten hold less than 0.5% of the sample, which has 450,000 to 650,000 distinct CDR3 sequences, 15% seen once. The CDR3 sequence is 15 residues long. V shed 7 bases and J shed 5 bases, with 17 bases lying between them. The V gene's germline CDR1 is KGHDR and CDR2 SFDVKD. The table lists this clonotype with a few counts. Its specificity is not known. Points from the study as a whole: The same donors were not followed; conclusions instead depended on cross-sectional statistical analysis.

This sample also appeared in a second study, on yellow fever vaccine responses in identical twins.

This sequence was found in a young woman in good health. Sequenced material: CD4+ T cells sorted from blood. The rearrangement links TRBV24-1 to TRBJ2-1, with D perhaps matching TRBD2 (6 bases). DNA of the CDR3: TGTGCCACCAGAGGAAGTAGCGGAAACCACAATGAGCAGTTCTTC. Translated: CATRGSSGNHNEQFF.